In this sample, the clone carrying this TCR beta chain turned up once. Its antigen is not known. At one end, the junction sequence differs from germline, possibly due to a read error. The sample belongs to a study of tumor and adjacent non-tumor tissue in lung cancer. Study observations and caveats: Tumor repertoires had a smaller top 100 clone share than normal lung.

This sample's RNA came from whole unsorted tissue. A modified ARM-PCR protocol with three rounds of nested PCR amplified TCRbeta. One entry per CDR3 protein results from TCRdb running MiXCR on the multiplex PCR reads. The sample lists approximately 75,000 distinct CDR3 sequences, roughly 80% occurring once. Germline loops: CDR1 SQVTM, CDR2 ANQGSEA. The CDR3 contains 14 residues. The clonotype originates from a woman aged 45-60 years with non-small cell lung cancer. The chain links TRBV29-1 to TRBJ2-1; perhaps TRBD1 as D (5 bases). Sample: lung tumor tissue. The CDR3 loop is CSCDGAGLYNEHSF. CDR3 coding DNA: TGCAGCTGCGATGGGGCAGGCTTATACAATGAGCATTCCTTC.